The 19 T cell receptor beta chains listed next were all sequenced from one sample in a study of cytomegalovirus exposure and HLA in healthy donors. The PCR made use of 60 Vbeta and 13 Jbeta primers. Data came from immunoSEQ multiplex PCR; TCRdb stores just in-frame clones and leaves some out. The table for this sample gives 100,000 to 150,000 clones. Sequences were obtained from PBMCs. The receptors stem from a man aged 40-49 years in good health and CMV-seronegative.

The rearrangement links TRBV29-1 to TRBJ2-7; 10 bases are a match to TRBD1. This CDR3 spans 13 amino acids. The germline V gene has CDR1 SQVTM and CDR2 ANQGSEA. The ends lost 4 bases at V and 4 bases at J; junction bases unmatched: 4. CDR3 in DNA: TGCAGCGTTGTCAGGACAGGGGGTTACGAGCAGTACTTC. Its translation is CSVVRTGGYEQYF.

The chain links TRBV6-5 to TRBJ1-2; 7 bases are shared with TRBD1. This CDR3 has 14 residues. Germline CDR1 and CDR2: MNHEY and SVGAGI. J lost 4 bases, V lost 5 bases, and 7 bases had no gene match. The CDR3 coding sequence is TGTGCCAGCAGTCCGGGACAGATCACCTATGGCTACACCTTC. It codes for CASSPGQITYGYTF.

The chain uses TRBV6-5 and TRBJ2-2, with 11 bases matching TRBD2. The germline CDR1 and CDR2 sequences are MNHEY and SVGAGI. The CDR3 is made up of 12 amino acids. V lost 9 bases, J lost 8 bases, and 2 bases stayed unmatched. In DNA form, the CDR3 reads TGTGCCAGTGTAGCGGGAGGGGGGGAGCTGTTTTTT. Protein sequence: CASVAGGGELFF.

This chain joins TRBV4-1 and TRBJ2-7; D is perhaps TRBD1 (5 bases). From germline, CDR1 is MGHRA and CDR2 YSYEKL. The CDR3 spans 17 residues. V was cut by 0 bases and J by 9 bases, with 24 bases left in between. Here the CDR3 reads CASSQDGAGGSRWGQYF. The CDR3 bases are TGCGCCAGCAGCCAAGATGGGGCAGGCGGTTCACGGTGGGGGCAGTACTTC.

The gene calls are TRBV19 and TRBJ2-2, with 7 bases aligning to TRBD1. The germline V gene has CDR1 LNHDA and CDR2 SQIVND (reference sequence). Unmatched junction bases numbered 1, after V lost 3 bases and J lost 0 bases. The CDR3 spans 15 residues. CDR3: CASSIQGANTGELFF. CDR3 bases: TGTGCCAGTAGTATTCAGGGGGCGAACACCGGGGAGCTGTTTTTT.

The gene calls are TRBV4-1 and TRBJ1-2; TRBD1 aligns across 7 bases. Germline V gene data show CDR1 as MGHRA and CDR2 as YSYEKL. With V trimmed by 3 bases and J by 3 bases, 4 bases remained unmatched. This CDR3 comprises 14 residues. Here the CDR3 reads CASSQRQGDYGYTF. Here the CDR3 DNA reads TGCGCCAGCAGCCAGCGACAGGGAGACTATGGCTACACCTTC.

The CDR3 sequence: CASSMQGLSNQPQHF. DNA for the CDR3: TGTGCCAGTAGTATGCAGGGACTTAGCAATCAGCCCCAGCATTTT. The chain carries TRBV19 and TRBJ1-5; the D gene is possibly TRBD1 (5 bases). The CDR3 spans 15 residues. Germline loops: CDR1 LNHDA, CDR2 SQIVND (reference sequence). V shed 3 bases and J shed 0 bases, with 9 bases lying between them.

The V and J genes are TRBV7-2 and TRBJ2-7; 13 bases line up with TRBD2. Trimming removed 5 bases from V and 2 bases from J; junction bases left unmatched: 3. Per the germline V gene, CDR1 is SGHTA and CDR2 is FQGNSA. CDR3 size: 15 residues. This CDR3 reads CASSRGLAGTYEQYF. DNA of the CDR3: TGTGCCAGCAGCCGGGGACTAGCGGGAACCTACGAGCAGTACTTC.

The CDR3 DNA is TGTGCCAGCAGTTACCAGGGAACCTACGAGCAGTACTTC. Its translation is CASSYQGTYEQYF. This sequence joins TRBV28 and TRBJ2-7, with a tentative D call TRBD1 (5 bases). The CDR3 is 13 amino acids. Per the germline V gene, CDR1 is MDHEN and CDR2 is SYDVKM. V lost 4 bases, J lost 2 bases, and 9 bases lay in between. Full variable domain (rest looked up from reference TRBV28 and TRBJ2-7): DVKVTQSSRYLVKRTGEKVFLECVQDMDHENMFWYRQDPGLGLRLIYFSYDVKMKEKGDIPEGYSVSREKKERFSLILESASTNQTSMYLCASSYQGTYEQYFGPGTRLTVT.

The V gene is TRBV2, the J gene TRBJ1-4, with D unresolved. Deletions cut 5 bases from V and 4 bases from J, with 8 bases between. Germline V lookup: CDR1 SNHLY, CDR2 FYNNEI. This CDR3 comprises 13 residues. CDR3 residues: CASSFPYNEKLFF. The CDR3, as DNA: TGTGCCAGCAGTTTCCCCTATAATGAAAAACTGTTTTTT.

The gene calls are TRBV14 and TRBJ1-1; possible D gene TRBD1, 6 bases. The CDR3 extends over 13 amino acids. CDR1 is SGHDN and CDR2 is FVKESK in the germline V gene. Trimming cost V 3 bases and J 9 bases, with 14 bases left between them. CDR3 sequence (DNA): TGTGCCAGCAGCCAGATGACAGGACGGAAAGCTTTCTTT. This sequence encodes CASSQMTGRKAFF. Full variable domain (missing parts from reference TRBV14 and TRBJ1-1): EAGVTQFPSHSVIEKGQTVTLRCDPISGHDNLYWYRRVMGKEIKFLLHFVKESKQDESGMPNNRFLAERTGGTYSTLKVQPAELEDSGVYFCASSQMTGRKAFFGQGTRLTVV.

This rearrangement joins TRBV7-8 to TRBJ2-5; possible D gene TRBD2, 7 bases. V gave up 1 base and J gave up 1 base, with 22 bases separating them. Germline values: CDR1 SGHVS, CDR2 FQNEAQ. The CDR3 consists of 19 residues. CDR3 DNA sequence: TGTGCCAGCAGCTTAGGCTCTAGGGCGGGGAGGGGGGCCCAAGAGACCCAGTACTTC. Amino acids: CASSLGSRAGRGAQETQYF.

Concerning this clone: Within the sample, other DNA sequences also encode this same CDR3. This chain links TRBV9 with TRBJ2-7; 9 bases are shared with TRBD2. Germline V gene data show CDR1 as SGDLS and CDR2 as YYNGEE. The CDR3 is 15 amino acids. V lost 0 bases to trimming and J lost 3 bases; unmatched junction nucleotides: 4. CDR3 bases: TGTGCCAGCAGCGTAGGGCTAGCGGGAAACTACGAGCAGTACTTC. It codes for CASSVGLAGNYEQYF. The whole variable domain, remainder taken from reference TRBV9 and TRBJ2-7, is DSGVTQTPKHLITATGQRVTLRCSPRSGDLSVYWYQQSLDQGLQFLIQYYNGEERAKGNILERFSAQQFPDLHSELNLSSLELGDSALYFCASSVGLAGNYEQYFGPGTRLTVT.

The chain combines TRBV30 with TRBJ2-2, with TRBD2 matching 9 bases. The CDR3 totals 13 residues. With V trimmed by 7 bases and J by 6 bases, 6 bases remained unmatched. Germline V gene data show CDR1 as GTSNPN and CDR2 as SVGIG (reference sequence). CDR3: CAYGREGSGELFF. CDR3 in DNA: TGTGCCTACGGGCGGGAGGGATCCGGGGAGCTGTTTTTT.

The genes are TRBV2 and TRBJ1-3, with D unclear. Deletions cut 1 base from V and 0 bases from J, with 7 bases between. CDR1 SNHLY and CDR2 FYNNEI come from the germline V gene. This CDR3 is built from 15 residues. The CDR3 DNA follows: TGTGCCAGCAGTGAAGTTTACAGCTCTGGAAACACCATATATTTT. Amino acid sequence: CASSEVYSSGNTIYF. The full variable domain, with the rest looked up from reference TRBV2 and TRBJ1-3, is EPEVTQTPSHQVTQMGQEVILRCVPISNHLYFYWYRQILGQKVEFLVSFYNNEISEKSEIFDDQFSVERPDGSNFTLKIRSTKLEDSAMYFCASSEVYSSGNTIYFGEGSWLTVV.

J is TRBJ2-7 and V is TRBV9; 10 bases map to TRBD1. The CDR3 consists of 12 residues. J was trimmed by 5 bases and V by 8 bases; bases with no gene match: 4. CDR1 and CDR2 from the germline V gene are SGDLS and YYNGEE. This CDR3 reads CASRGQGDEQYF. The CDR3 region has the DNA TGTGCCAGTAGAGGACAGGGGGACGAGCAGTACTTC.

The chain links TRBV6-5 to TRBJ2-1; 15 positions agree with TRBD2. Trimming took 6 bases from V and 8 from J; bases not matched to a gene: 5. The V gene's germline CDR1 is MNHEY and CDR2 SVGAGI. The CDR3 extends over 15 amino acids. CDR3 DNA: TGTGCCAGCAGACGCGGACTAGCGGGAGGGGATGAGCAGTTCTTC. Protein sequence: CASRRGLAGGDEQFF.

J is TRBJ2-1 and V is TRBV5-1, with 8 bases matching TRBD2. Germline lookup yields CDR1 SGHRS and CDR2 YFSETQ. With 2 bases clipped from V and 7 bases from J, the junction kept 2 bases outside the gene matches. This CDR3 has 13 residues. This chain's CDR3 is CASSFPSGNEQFF. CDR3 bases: TGCGCCAGCAGCTTCCCTAGCGGGAATGAGCAGTTCTTC. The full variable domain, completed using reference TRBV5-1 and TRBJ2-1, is KAGVTQTPRYLIKTRGQQVTLSCSPISGHRSVSWYQQTPGQGLQFLFEYFSETQRNKGNFPGRFSGRQFSNSRSEMNVSTLELGDSALYLCASSFPSGNEQFFGPGTRLTVL.

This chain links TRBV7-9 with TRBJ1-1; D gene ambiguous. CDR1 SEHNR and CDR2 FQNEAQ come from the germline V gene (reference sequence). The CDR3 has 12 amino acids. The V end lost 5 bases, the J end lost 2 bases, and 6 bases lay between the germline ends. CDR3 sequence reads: CASSHTNTEAFF. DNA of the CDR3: TGTGCCAGCAGCCACACCAACACTGAAGCTTTCTTT.